These T cell receptor beta chains were read from a single sample in a study of blood T cells in healthy people across ages. TCRdb redid the calling of the 5' RACE reads with MiXCR, one entry per CDR3 protein. The repertoire holds 780,000 or so distinct CDR3 sequences, with just over 55% as singletons. Sequenced: blood. The receptors derive from a man between 40 and 49 years old in good health. CDR3s include the opening cysteine and the closing phenylalanine or tryptophan. A D gene is named only where the DNA matches it firmly. The size entry is marked missing in some rows and otherwise reads once, few, many or a size class.

J gene: TRBJ2-6
clone size: -
V gene: TRBV24-1
D gene: -
CDR3 DNA: TGTGCCACCAGTGATTTGGGGGCCTCTGGGGCCAACGTCCTGACTTTC
CDR3 protein: CATSDLGASGANVLTF

J gene: TRBJ2-5
clone size: many
V gene: TRBV20-1
D gene: TRBD1
CDR3 DNA: TGCAGTGCTAGAGTTGTCACAGGGGGGGAGACCCAGTACTTC
CDR3 protein: CSARVVTGGETQYF

J gene: TRBJ1-4
clone size: -
V gene: TRBV4-3
D gene: TRBD1
CDR3 DNA: TGCGCCAGCAGCCCGACAGGGGCGGTTAATGAAAAACTGTTTTTT
CDR3 protein: CASSPTGAVNEKLFF

J gene: TRBJ2-5
clone size: -
V gene: TRBV7-9
D gene: TRBD2
CDR3 DNA: TGTGCCAGCAGCTCTAGCGGGGGGGCCCTGGAGACCCAGTACTTC
CDR3 protein: CASSSSGGALETQYF

J gene: TRBJ2-1
clone size: few
V gene: TRBV6-4
D gene: -
CDR3 DNA: TGTGCCAGCAGTCAAAGGGAGTACAGGTCCGAGCAGTTCTTC
CDR3 protein: CASSQREYRSEQFF

J gene: TRBJ2-3
clone size: -
V gene: TRBV28
D gene: TRBD1
CDR3 DNA: TGTGCCAGCAGTTCCCACAGGGGCCTAACAGATACGCAGTATTTT
CDR3 protein: CASSSHRGLTDTQYF

J gene: TRBJ2-5
clone size: -
V gene: TRBV7-8
D gene: TRBD2
CDR3 DNA: TGTGCCAGCAGCTTCCGGGACTACGAAGAGACCCAGTACTTC
CDR3 protein: CASSFRDYEETQYF

J gene: TRBJ1-6
clone size: many
V gene: TRBV6-5
D gene: -
CDR3 DNA: TGTGCCAGCAGTTTATCTGACGGGAAAAATTCACCCCTCCACTTT
CDR3 protein: CASSLSDGKNSPLHF

J gene: TRBJ2-6
clone size: few
V gene: TRBV25-1
D gene: -
CDR3 DNA: TGTGCCAGCAGGACGTCCTCTGGGGCCAACGTCCTGACTTTC
CDR3 protein: CASRTSSGANVLTF

J gene: TRBJ1-2
clone size: -
V gene: TRBV28
D gene: -
CDR3 DNA: TGTGCCAGCAGTTTCCCGACAGTAACTAACTATGGCTACACCTTC
CDR3 protein: CASSFPTVTNYGYTF

J gene: TRBJ1-1
clone size: once
V gene: TRBV6-2/TRBV6-3
D gene: -
CDR3 DNA: TGTGCCAGCGTCGAACGACCTTCGAACATTGAAGCTTTCTTT
CDR3 protein: CASVERPSNIEAFF

J gene: TRBJ2-5
clone size: -
V gene: TRBV7-3
D gene: -
CDR3 DNA: TGTGCCAGCAGCCCGCCCTACATCGGACAGCTAGAACGGTTTCGGGAGACCCAGTACTTC
CDR3 protein: CASSPPYIGQLERFRETQYF

J gene: TRBJ2-5
clone size: -
V gene: TRBV3-1
D gene: -
CDR3 DNA: TGTGCCAGCAGCCAACCGGACAGTCAAGAGACCCAGTACTTC
CDR3 protein: CASSQPDSQETQYF

J gene: TRBJ1-4
clone size: -
V gene: TRBV20-1
D gene: TRBD1
CDR3 DNA: TGCAGTGCTAGACCCAGGGGGGGACGTAATGAAAAACTGTTTTTT
CDR3 protein: CSARPRGGRNEKLFF

J gene: TRBJ2-1
clone size: -
V gene: TRBV29-1
D gene: TRBD1
CDR3 DNA: TGCAGCGCCCCCGGGACAGGGGGAGCCGAGCAGTTCTTC
CDR3 protein: CSAPGTGGAEQFF

J gene: TRBJ2-1
clone size: -
V gene: TRBV28
D gene: TRBD1
CDR3 DNA: TGTGCCAGCAGTCTCCCCCGGGCAGGGGGGCAGTTCTTC
CDR3 protein: CASSLPRAGGQFF

J gene: TRBJ2-7
clone size: few
V gene: TRBV20-1
D gene: TRBD1
CDR3 DNA: TGCAGTGCTAGGGTGACAGGGACGTACGAGCAGTACTTC
CDR3 protein: CSARVTGTYEQYF

J gene: TRBJ2-3
clone size: -
V gene: TRBV2
D gene: -
CDR3 DNA: TGTACCAGCAGTGAGAGACTAGTAGCAGATACGCAGTATTTT
CDR3 protein: CTSSERLVADTQYF

J gene: TRBJ2-1
clone size: few
V gene: TRBV29-1
D gene: TRBD2
CDR3 DNA: TGCAGCGTGCCCCCGGGGGGAAAGGGAGAGCAGTTCTTC
CDR3 protein: CSVPPGGKGEQFF

J gene: TRBJ2-7
clone size: few
V gene: TRBV9
D gene: TRBD2
CDR3 DNA: TGTGCCAGCAGCGTTGGAGCGGGGGGAAACTACGAGCAGTACTTC
CDR3 protein: CASSVGAGGNYEQYF

J gene: TRBJ2-5
clone size: -
V gene: TRBV6-2/TRBV6-3
D gene: -
CDR3 DNA: TGTGCCAGCAGTTACGGGGACGTCGGAGAGACCCAGTACTTC
CDR3 protein: CASSYGDVGETQYF

J gene: TRBJ2-1
clone size: few
V gene: TRBV7-2
D gene: -
CDR3 DNA: TGTGCCAGCCGACAGTCCCGCTACAATGAGCAGTTCTTC
CDR3 protein: CASRQSRYNEQFF